One sample yielded the 32 T cell receptor beta chains listed below, sequenced in a study of tumor-infiltrating lymphocytes in primary liver carcinoma (dated by TCRdb to the late 2010s). Blood RNA was extracted from unsorted whole blood using TRIzol reagent, and germline DNA was obtained with the DNeasy Blood & Tissue kit. TCRdb shows the sequencer as Illumina HiSeq 2500. Starting from 500 to 650 ng total RNA, TCRbeta-specific cDNA was produced by reverse transcription with a constant-region primer and ProtoScript II reverse transcriptase. Three nested multiplex PCR rounds, following a slightly modified ARM-PCR procedure, were used to build the TCRbeta libraries. Each of the first two PCR rounds ran for around 10 cycles using multiplex TRBV1-TRBV30 forward primers together with a Cbeta reverse primer. The public reads were reprocessed in TCRdb via fastp at Q25 and MiXCR, keeping in-frame beta chains. Merged by CDR3 protein, the rows form single entries marked with the most common genes and DNA. The sample profile shows 250,000 to 350,000 distinct CDR3 sequences; nearly 60% of them were found once. Together, the top ten hold about 18% of the sample.

Input material: peripheral blood. These receptors were collected from a woman in her twenties or thirties with primary liver carcinoma and hepatitis B virus infection.

The V gene is TRBV11-2, the J gene TRBJ2-1, with 10 bases that match TRBD2. CDR1 and CDR2 from the germline V gene are SGHAT and FQNNGV. There are 15 residues in the CDR3. The junction had 7 bases not matched to a gene; V was cut back by 8 bases and J by 3 bases. CDR3 in DNA: TGTGCCAGCGGACCCGGACTAGCGGACTACAATGAGCAGTTCTTC. It is translated as CASGPGLADYNEQFF. Together with reference TRBV11-2 and TRBJ2-1, the CDR3 gives the full variable domain: EAGVAQSPRYKIIEKRQSVAFWCNPISGHATLYWYQQILGQGPKLLIQFQNNGVVDDSQLPKDRFSAERLKGVDSTLKIQPAKLEDSAVYLCASGPGLADYNEQFFGPGTRLTVL.

CDR3 in amino acids: CASSPPGTGVNEEQFF. CDR3 nucleotides: TGTGCCAGCAGCCCACCCGGGACAGGGGTTAATGAGGAGCAGTTCTTC. The chain uses TRBV7-9 and TRBJ2-1, with 10 nucleotides matching TRBD1. The germline gives CDR1 SEHNR, CDR2 FQNEAQ (reference sequence). The trim removed 5 bases at V and 10 bases at J, leaving 14 bases unmatched. The CDR3 consists of 16 residues.

Regarding this clonotype: Compared with germline, one end of the junction differs, possibly owing to a read error. The chain employs TRBV11-2 and TRBJ2-3; no clear D gene. The CDR3 covers 16 residues. Germline V gene data show CDR1 as SGHAT and CDR2 as FQNNGV. In DNA, the CDR3 is TGTGCCAGCAGCCCCCGGCTACCAAGTGGCACAGATACGCGGTATTTT. It yields the protein CASSPRLPSGTDTRYF.

This clonotype showed up just once. Here the CDR3 omits its conserved ending phenylalanine or tryptophan, so a read error is the likely source. The genes are TRBV12-3 or TRBV12-4 and TRBJ2-2; perhaps TRBD1 as D (5 bases). The CDR3 length is 14 residues. Trimming cost V 6 bases and J 7 bases, with 15 bases left between them. The CDR3 region has the DNA TGTGCCAGCAGCCTAGTGGGGCGCATCGGGGAGCTGTTTTTG. It encodes CASSLVGRIGELFL.

This clonotype was seen more than once but under ten times. This sequence joins TRBV5-4 and TRBJ2-1; no reliable D call. This CDR3 is built from 12 residues. Germline CDR1 and CDR2: SGHNT and YYREEE (reference sequence). V was trimmed by 0 bases and J by 9 bases, leaving 7 bases between them. The CDR3 coding sequence is TGTGCCAGCAGCTTGGCATCCGGTGAGCAGTTCTTC. Translating gives CASSLASGEQFF.

This clonotype showed up just a few times. The gene calls are TRBV28 and TRBJ2-3; 10 bases line up with TRBD2. Germline CDR1 is MDHEN and CDR2 is SYDVKM. The CDR3 spans 18 residues. Trimming cost V 6 bases and J 1 base; bases outside gene matches: 13. This CDR3 is CASSLGALAGEGTDTQYF. The CDR3 DNA follows: TGTGCCAGCAGCTTAGGGGCGCTAGCGGGAGAGGGCACAGATACGCAGTATTTT.

This sequence joins TRBV7-9 and TRBJ1-1; 9 nucleotides align to TRBD1. The V segment lost 5 bases and the J segment 4 bases; nucleotides outside the gene matches: 8. The CDR3 has 15 amino acids. Per germline, CDR1 SEHNR and CDR2 FQNEAQ (reference sequence). The CDR3 DNA reads as TGTGCCAGCAGCACCGGGACAGGGTGGGGCACTGAAGCTTTCTTT. This translates into CASSTGTGWGTEAFF.

The chain combines TRBV12-3 or TRBV12-4 with TRBJ2-1; maybe TRBD2 (6 bases). Trimming cost V 3 bases and J 5 bases, with 8 bases left between them. The CDR3 covers 13 residues. The CDR3 nucleotides read TGTGCCAGCAGTTTGACTAGGCACAATGAGCAGTTCTTC. It yields the protein CASSLTRHNEQFF.

The V and J genes are TRBV5-8 and TRBJ2-6; D is undetermined. This CDR3 has 16 amino acids. The V gene lost 6 bases and the J gene lost 0 bases, with 13 bases spanning the gap. Germline CDR1 is SGHTS and CDR2 is YDEGEE. For the CDR3, the DNA is TGTGCCAGCACCATGACGGGCTTCTCTGGGGCCAACGTCCTGACTTTC. This encodes CASTMTGFSGANVLTF.

The V and J genes are TRBV11-2 and TRBJ2-1; TRBD2 matches at 10 bases. Germline CDR1 is SGHAT and CDR2 is FQNNGV. V lost 6 bases, J lost 8 bases, and 13 bases stayed unmatched. The CDR3 sequence is 16 residues long. The CDR3 DNA reads TGTGCCAGCAGTCCAGAGCGTCTAGCGGGGGTGGATGAGCAGTTCTTC. Amino acid sequence: CASSPERLAGVDEQFF.

About this clonotype itself: One end of the junction fails to match germline, which may point to a read error. The chain joins TRBV29-1 to TRBJ2-7; D might be TRBD2 (6 bases). Germline loops: CDR1 SQVTM, CDR2 ANQGSEA. This CDR3 is 12 amino acids long. CDR3 sequence (DNA): TGCGGCGTTGTGGGGGGTGGACGCGAGCAGTACTTC. It yields the protein CGVVGGGREQYF.

The rearrangement links TRBV4-3 to TRBJ2-7; TRBD2 aligns across 7 bases. CDR3 length: 18 amino acids. Per germline, CDR1 LGHNA and CDR2 YSLEER. The J segment lost 4 bases and the V segment lost 1 base, leaving 16 bases of the junction unmatched. The CDR3, as DNA: TGCGCCAGCAGCCAAGTTGTGACGGGGGGTCACATTAGTTACGAGCAGTACTTC. Translating gives CASSQVVTGGHISYEQYF.

Worth noting for this clonotype: The junction and the germline gene differ at one end; a read error may be behind it. The V and J genes are TRBV11-2 and TRBJ2-3, with D perhaps TRBD2 (5 bases). CDR1 is SGHAT and CDR2 is FQNNGV in the germline V gene. This CDR3 is built from 14 residues. The CDR3 is CASIRAESTDMQYF. The DNA of the CDR3 is TGTGCCAGCATCAGAGCGGAGAGCACAGATATGCAGTATTTT.

A word on this clonotype: This may be a read error: a much more frequent sequence differs by one nucleotide. The chain recombines TRBV4-3 with TRBJ2-3; either TRBD1 or TRBD2 may supply D (5 bases each). The CDR3 loop spans 17 amino acids. Germline CDR1 is LGHNA and CDR2 is YSLEER. The CDR3 sequence: CASSQEGRRGFTDTRYF. Here the CDR3 DNA reads TGCGCCAGCAGCCAAGAGGGGCGGAGAGGGTTCACAGATACGCGGTATTTT.

The rearrangement links TRBV5-4 to TRBJ2-1; no firm D call. Germline V gene data show CDR1 as SGHNT and CDR2 as YYREEE (reference sequence). CDR3 length: 13 amino acids. V lost 0 bases, J lost 5 bases, and 6 bases lay in between. DNA for the CDR3: TGTGCCAGCAGCTTGGACCGTGACAATGAGCAGTTCTTC. Translating it yields CASSLDRDNEQFF.

This clonotype has a handful of counts. The chain carries TRBV6-4 and TRBJ2-2, with no clear D. The germline V and J ends were trimmed by 2 bases and 6 bases, with 7 bases remaining between them. Germline V gene data show CDR1 as MRHNA and CDR2 as SNTAGT. The CDR3 sequence is 13 residues long. The CDR3 spells CASSDRDAGELFF. CDR3 DNA sequence: TGTGCCAGCAGTGACAGGGATGCCGGGGAGCTGTTTTTT.

V usage is TRBV7-9 and J usage is TRBJ1-1, with D maybe TRBD1 (5 bases). This CDR3 is built from 12 residues. V was trimmed by 4 bases and J by 6 bases, leaving 9 bases between them. CDR1 SEHNR and CDR2 FQNEAQ come from the germline V gene (reference sequence). The CDR3 loop is CASSSGDSEAFF. The CDR3 nucleotides read TGTGCCAGCAGCTCCGGGGACTCTGAAGCTTTCTTT.

Worth noting for this clonotype: This may stem from a read error, because a much larger clone lies one nucleotide away. This sequence joins TRBV6-2 or TRBV6-3 and TRBJ2-1; TRBD2 matches at 7 bases. Germline loops: CDR1 MNHEY, CDR2 SVGEGT. The trim removed 4 bases at V and 6 bases at J, leaving 24 bases unmatched. CDR3 size: 20 residues. DNA for the CDR3: TGTGCCAGCAGTTCGGAAATTTTTGGTCGGGCTAGCGGTGAGGCCAATGAGCAGTTCTTC. Residues: CASSSEIFGRASGEANEQFF.

At least ten counts were recorded for this clonotype. This chain joins TRBV4-2 and TRBJ2-1; 9 nucleotides agree with TRBD2. The V and J ends lost 4 bases and 6 bases, in that order; junction bases with no gene match: 10. The CDR3 is 16 amino acids. Germline V CDR1 and CDR2: LGHNA, YNFKEQ. The chain's CDR3 is CASSRKREAPGNEQFF. Here the CDR3 DNA reads TGTGCCAGCAGCCGTAAGCGGGAGGCCCCTGGCAATGAGCAGTTCTTC.

This clonotype was counted many times. The chain carries TRBV6-2 or TRBV6-3 and TRBJ2-6; a possible D gene is TRBD1 (5 bases). The V gene lost 7 bases and the J gene lost 0 bases, with 13 bases spanning the gap. This CDR3 spans 16 amino acids. Germline CDR1 MNHEY, CDR2 SVGEGT. Here the CDR3 DNA reads TGTGCCAGCATTTCTAACAGGAACTCTGGGGCCAACGTCCTGACTTTC. Translated, it gives CASISNRNSGANVLTF.

With respect to this clonotype: Since a much larger clone is just one base distant, this may be a read error. The conserved closing phenylalanine or tryptophan is absent in this CDR3, likely reflecting a read error. The chain is built from TRBV29-1 and TRBJ2-2; unclear D gene. CDR1 and CDR2 (germline): SQVTM, ANQGSEA. This CDR3 is 12 amino acids long. V was trimmed by 5 bases and J by 6 bases, leaving 10 bases between them. CDR3 coding DNA: TGCAGCGTTTTTACCTCATCCGGGGAGCTGTTTCTT. Encoded protein: CSVFTSSGELFL.

The chain recombines TRBV6-8 with TRBJ2-5; 7 bases are shared with TRBD1. There are 15 residues in the CDR3. CDR1 is MNHGY, CDR2 SAAAGT, per germline. Trimming at V came to 7 bases and at J to 5 bases, leaving 13 bases not matched to a gene. Here the CDR3 DNA reads TGTGCCAGCAAAGTAGGGGCTCAGGGGGAGGAGACCCAGTACTTC. This codes for CASKVGAQGEETQYF.

For this clonotype: The junction and the germline gene differ at one end; a read error may be behind it. This chain connects TRBV11-1 to TRBJ2-3; D is perhaps TRBD1 or TRBD2 (5 bases each). The CDR3 length is 13 residues. Germline V gene sequence: CDR1 SGHAT, CDR2 FQDESV (reference sequence). Written as DNA, the CDR3 is TGTACCAGCAGCCCCCTCCTGGGGGTTACGCAGTATTTT. The encoded protein is CTSSPLLGVTQYF.

This clonotype was observed many times. The V and J genes are TRBV6-5 and TRBJ1-6; D unresolved. CDR1 and CDR2 from the germline V gene are MNHEY and SVGAGI. Trimming shortened V by 8 bases and J by 9 bases, and 17 bases separated the two germline ends. This CDR3 region has 14 residues. CDR3 sequence reads: CASRHKNPISPLHF. DNA for the CDR3: TGTGCCAGCCGACATAAGAACCCGATTTCACCCCTCCACTTT.

This clonotype was recorded at least ten times. The chain's CDR3 is CAARVGGTLYGYTF. CDR3 DNA: TGTGCCGCCAGGGTCGGGGGAACTCTCTATGGCTACACCTTC. The chain is built from TRBV6-6 and TRBJ1-2; maybe TRBD1 (5 bases). The germline V gene has CDR1 MNHNY and CDR2 SVGAGI (reference sequence). V lost 11 bases and J lost 4, with 20 bases in between. This CDR3 is built from 14 residues.

This clonotype was counted ten times or more. This chain links TRBV4-3 with TRBJ2-7, with TRBD2 matching 11 bases. Germline assignment: CDR1 LGHNA and CDR2 YSLEER. With 0 bases clipped from V and 3 bases from J, the junction kept 7 bases outside the gene matches. The CDR3 loop spans 17 amino acids. The CDR3, as DNA: TGCGCCAGCAGCCAAGAGATGGGGACTAGCGGAAACTACGAGCAGTACTTC. Amino acids: CASSQEMGTSGNYEQYF.

The V gene is TRBV15, the J gene TRBJ1-1; a weak D match, TRBD1 (6 bases). This CDR3 region has 13 residues. Germline V gives CDR1 LNHNV, CDR2 YYDKDF (reference sequence). V was pared by 0 bases and J by 8 bases, with 10 bases between. The CDR3 DNA reads as TGTGCCACCAGCAGAGAGGGGGGGGCAGAAGCTTTCTTT. The encoded protein is CATSREGGAEAFF. Supplemented by reference TRBV15 and TRBJ1-1, the full variable domain reads DAMVIQNPRYQVTQFGKPVTLSCSQTLNHNVMYWYQQKSSQAPKLLFHYYDKDFNNEADTPDNFQSRRPNTSFCFLDIRSPGLGDTAMYLCATSREGGAEAFFGQGTRLTVV.

This clonotype was detected only once. This rearrangement joins TRBV11-2 to TRBJ2-1, with D unresolved. CDR1 and CDR2 from the germline V gene are SGHAT and FQNNGV. The CDR3 covers 17 residues. Trimming pared 1 base from V and 0 bases from J, leaving 13 bases between. CDR3 sequence (DNA): TGTGCCAGCAGCTTAGGCGGATTGTTGAGCTCCTACAATGAGCAGTTCTTC. This translates into CASSLGGLLSSYNEQFF.

Of note for this clonotype: A much larger clone lies one base from this, so it may be a read error. The chain employs TRBV6-5 and TRBJ2-7; D is unresolved. This CDR3 spans 13 amino acids. Germline V gives CDR1 MNHEY, CDR2 SVGAGI. CDR3 sequence reads: CDSSLTISYEQYF. DNA of the CDR3: TGTGACAGCAGTCTCACGATCTCGTACGAGCAGTACTTC.

This clonotype was observed a few times. At one end, the junction sequence differs from germline, possibly due to a read error. V is TRBV13 and J is TRBJ2-3, with D uncertain. This CDR3 has 13 amino acids. The germline V gene encodes CDR1 PRHDT and CDR2 FYEKMQ (reference sequence). The CDR3 protein is CASSLTDTDTQYF. The DNA for the CDR3 is TGTGCCAGTAGCTTAACAGACACAGATACGCAGTATTTT.

The table lists this clonotype with a few counts. The chain recombines TRBV4-1 with TRBJ2-3, with D perhaps being TRBD1 or TRBD2 (5 bases each). CDR3 length: 15 residues. Germline values: CDR1 MGHRA, CDR2 YSYEKL. Trimming removed 1 base at V and 4 bases at J, with 12 bases between. CDR3 coding DNA: TGCGCCAGCAGCCAAGTTGGGACGCGAGCAGATACGCAGTATTTT. It specifies CASSQVGTRADTQYF.

On this clonotype itself: This sequence may be a read error, since a much larger clone differs from it by one base. The chain uses TRBV5-5 and TRBJ2-3, with D perhaps TRBD1 (6 bases). The CDR3 is 15 residues long. The germline V gene encodes CDR1 SGHKS and CDR2 YYEKEE (reference sequence). CDR3 DNA sequence: TGTGCCAGCAGCTTGGACAGGGAAGTGACAGATGCGCAGTATTTT. Amino acids: CASSLDREVTDAQYF.